The sequence of this T cell receptor (beta chain) was determined in a study of blood T cells in healthy people across ages. A second PCR of about 6 to 12 cycles used a sample-barcoded 5' primer and a J-beta primer mix. All cDNA molecules were each tagged by a template-switch adaptor with 12 random nucleotides. A single record per CDR3 protein comes from TCRdb applying MiXCR to the 5' RACE reads. This table has 780,000 or so distinct CDR3 sequences, around 50% appearing once. Sequencing was done on a sample of blood. This clonotype was sampled from a man aged 40-49 years in good health.

Here the CDR3 DNA reads TGTGCCAGCAGCATAAGGACAGGGTTGGGTGAAAAACTGTTTTTT. This gives the protein CASSIRTGLGEKLFF. The rearrangement links TRBV7-2 to TRBJ1-4, with 8 bases fitting TRBD1. CDR1 is SGHTA and CDR2 is FQGNSA in the germline V gene. The CDR3 spans 15 residues. V lost 5 bases and J lost 7; bases outside the gene matches: 9.